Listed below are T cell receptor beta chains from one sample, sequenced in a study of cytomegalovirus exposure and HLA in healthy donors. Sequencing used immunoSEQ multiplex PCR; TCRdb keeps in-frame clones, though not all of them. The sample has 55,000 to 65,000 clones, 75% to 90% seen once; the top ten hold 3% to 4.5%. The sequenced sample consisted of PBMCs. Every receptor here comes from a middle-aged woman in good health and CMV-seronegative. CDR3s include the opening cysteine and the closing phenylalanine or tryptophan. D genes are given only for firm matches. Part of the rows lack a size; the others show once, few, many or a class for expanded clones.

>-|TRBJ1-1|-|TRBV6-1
CASRLKYEAFF
TGTGCCAGCAGATTAAAATACGAGGCTTTCTTT
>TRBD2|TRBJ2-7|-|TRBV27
CASSIIAGGPSTYEQYF
TGTGCCAGCAGTATCATAGCGGGAGGGCCCTCAACGTACGAGCAGTACTTC
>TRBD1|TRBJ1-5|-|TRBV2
CASGKTGGSNQPQHF
TGTGCCAGCGGAAAGACAGGGGGTAGCAATCAGCCCCAGCATTTT
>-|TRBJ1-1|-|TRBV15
CATSRYSENTEAFF
TGTGCCACCAGCAGATACTCTGAGAACACTGAAGCTTTCTTT
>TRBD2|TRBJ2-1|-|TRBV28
CASSSLGLAGARYNEQFF
TGTGCCAGCAGTTCGTTAGGCCTAGCGGGAGCCCGATACAATGAGCAGTTCTTC
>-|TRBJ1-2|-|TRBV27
CASSRGSNIYGYTF
TGTGCCAGCAGCAGGGGAAGTAATATATATGGCTACACCTTC
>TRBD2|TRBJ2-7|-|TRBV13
CASSPGLAGPYEQYF
TGTGCCAGCAGCCCCGGACTAGCGGGTCCCTACGAGCAGTACTTC
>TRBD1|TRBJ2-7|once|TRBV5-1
CASSEDRGGDEQYF
TGCGCCAGCAGCGAGGACAGGGGAGGCGACGAGCAGTACTTC
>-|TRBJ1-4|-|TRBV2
CASSASTWAATTNEKLFF
TGTGCCAGCAGCGCCTCCACCTGGGCAGCAACAACTAATGAAAAACTGTTTTTT
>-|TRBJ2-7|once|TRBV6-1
CASSEISRRGTAYEQYF
TGTGCCAGCAGTGAAATTTCCCGGAGGGGCACCGCCTACGAGCAGTACTTC
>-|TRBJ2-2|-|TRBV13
CASSLRGASRGELFF
TGTGCCAGCAGCTTACGTGGGGCCTCTAGAGGGGAGCTGTTTTTT
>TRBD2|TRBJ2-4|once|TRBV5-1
CASSHGTSENIQYF
TGCGCCAGCAGCCATGGGACTAGCGAAAACATTCAGTACTTC
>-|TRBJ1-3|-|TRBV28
CASSFGGGFRGNTIYF
TGTGCCAGCAGTTTTGGGGGGGGTTTTCGTGGAAACACCATATATTTT
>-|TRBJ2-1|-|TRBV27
CASSLRGSSYNEQFF
TGTGCCAGCAGTTTGAGGGGGAGCTCCTACAATGAGCAGTTCTTC
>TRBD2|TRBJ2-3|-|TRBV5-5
CASSAPGLAGEVGTQYF
TGTGCCAGCAGCGCTCCGGGACTAGCGGGAGAGGTTGGTACGCAGTATTTT
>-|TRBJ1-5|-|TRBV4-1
CASSQEQGNQPQHF
TGCGCCAGCAGCCAAGAACAAGGCAATCAGCCCCAGCATTTT
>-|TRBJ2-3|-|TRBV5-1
CASSLASTTSRSTDTQYF
TGCGCCAGCAGCTTGGCCTCCACCACTAGCAGAAGCACAGATACGCAGTATTTT
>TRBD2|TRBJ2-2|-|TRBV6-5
CAVRLAGGSGELFF
TGTGCCGTCCGACTAGCGGGAGGCTCCGGGGAGCTGTTTTTT
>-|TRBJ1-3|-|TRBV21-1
CASRLTVSGNTIYF
TGTGCCAGCAGACTGACAGTCTCTGGAAACACCATATATTTT
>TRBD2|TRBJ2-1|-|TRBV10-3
CAITGGGEGYNEQFF
TGTGCCATCACGGGGGGAGGGGAGGGCTACAATGAGCAGTTCTTC
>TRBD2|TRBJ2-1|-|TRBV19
CASRSILAGESYNEQFF
TGTGCCAGTAGATCCATACTAGCGGGAGAATCCTACAATGAGCAGTTCTTC
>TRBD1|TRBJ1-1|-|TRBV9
CASSTTGQGGTEAFF
TGTGCCAGCAGCACGACGGGACAGGGGGGCACTGAAGCTTTCTTT
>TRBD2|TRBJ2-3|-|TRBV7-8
CASSLGGLAAWGDTQYF
TGTGCCAGCAGCTTAGGGGGACTAGCGGCCTGGGGAGATACGCAGTATTTT
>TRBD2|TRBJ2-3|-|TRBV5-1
CASSLLRTSGRSTDTQYF
TGCGCCAGCAGCTTGCTCCGGACTAGCGGGAGGAGCACAGATACGCAGTATTTT
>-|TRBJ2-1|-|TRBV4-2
CASSNMGLSSYNEQFF
TGTGCCAGCAGTAATATGGGACTGAGCTCCTACAATGAGCAGTTCTTC
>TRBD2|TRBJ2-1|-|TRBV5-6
CASSSFRRGSYNEQFF
TGTGCCAGCAGCTCGTTTCGGCGCGGGAGTTACAATGAGCAGTTCTTC
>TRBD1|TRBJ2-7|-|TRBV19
CASRTSGTGGYEQYF
TGTGCCAGTAGGACGTCCGGGACAGGGGGCTACGAGCAGTACTTC
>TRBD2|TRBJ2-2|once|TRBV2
CASSEEGLGTGELFF
TGTGCCAGCAGTGAAGAGGGACTAGGAACCGGGGAGCTGTTTTTT
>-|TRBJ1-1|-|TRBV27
CASSLLAGERNTEAFF
TGTGCCAGCAGTTTATTGGCAGGGGAAAGGAACACTGAAGCTTTCTTT
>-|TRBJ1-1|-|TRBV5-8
CASSLRRQNTEAFF
TGTGCCAGCAGCTTGCGCAGACAGAACACTGAAGCTTTCTTT
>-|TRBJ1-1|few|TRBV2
CASNLLGISEAFF
TGTGCCAGCAATCTCTTGGGCATCTCTGAAGCTTTCTTT
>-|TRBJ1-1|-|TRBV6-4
CASSAPLRPMNTEAFF
TGTGCCAGCAGTGCCCCGTTGAGGCCCATGAACACTGAAGCTTTCTTT
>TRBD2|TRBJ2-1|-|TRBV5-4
CASSHTGTTSSYNEQFF
TGTGCCAGCAGCCATACCGGGACTACGAGCTCCTACAATGAGCAGTTCTTC
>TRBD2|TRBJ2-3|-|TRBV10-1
CASSEGTSGSSTDTQYF
TGCGCCAGCAGTGAGGGGACTAGCGGGAGTAGCACAGATACGCAGTATTTT
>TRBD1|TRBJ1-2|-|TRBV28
CASSSAGTGVGGYTF
TGTGCCAGCAGCTCGGCCGGGACAGGGGTGGGTGGCTACACCTTC
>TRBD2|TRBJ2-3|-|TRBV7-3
CASSRTSGSGDTQYF
TGTGCCAGCAGTCGGACTAGCGGGAGTGGAGATACGCAGTATTTT
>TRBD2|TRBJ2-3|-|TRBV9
CASSVEGLAGGRDTQYF
TGTGCCAGCAGCGTAGAGGGACTAGCGGGAGGAAGGGATACGCAGTATTTT
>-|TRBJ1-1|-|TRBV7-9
CSSSFVDSFMNTEAFF
TGTTCCAGCAGCTTTGTAGACAGCTTCATGAACACTGAAGCTTTCTTT
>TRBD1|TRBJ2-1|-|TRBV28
CASSPQTGGSYNEQFF
TGTGCCAGCAGTCCCCAGACAGGGGGGTCCTACAATGAGCAGTTCTTC
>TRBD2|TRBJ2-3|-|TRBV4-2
CASSQDPSLAGGGFKDTQYF
TGTGCCAGCAGCCAAGATCCTTCGCTAGCGGGAGGGGGTTTTAAAGATACGCAGTATTTT
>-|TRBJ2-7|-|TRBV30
CAWSGGGDIEQYF
TGTGCCTGGAGTGGAGGGGGGGATATCGAGCAGTACTTC